The entry below gives a single T cell receptor beta chain sequence along with its context. The data belong to a study of shared clonotypes between healthy human individuals. Trimming cost V 4 bases and J 12 bases; bases outside gene matches: 12. Germline V gene lookup returns CDR1 LGHNT and CDR2 FRNRAP. There are 14 residues in the CDR3. TCRdb's copy holds only in-frame clones and misses some; the assay was immunoSEQ multiplex PCR. Of 2.5 million or so clones in the sample, approximately 90% were seen once. The specimen sequenced was naive CD4+ T cells sorted from blood. Stated subset: CD45RA+ positively selected. This chain links TRBV12-5 with TRBJ2-1; 7 bases are shared with TRBD2. The sequence was obtained from a man younger than 30 in good health. The CDR3 is CASGSPGEGRGQFF. Here the CDR3 DNA reads TGTGCTAGTGGTTCCCCCGGGGAGGGACGTGGGCAGTTCTTC.